The entry that follows covers one T cell receptor beta chain sequence. Antigen specificity is unknown. With 6 bases removed from V and 3 bases from J, the gap between germline ends came to 17 bases. The CDR3 is 15 amino acids. The germline gives CDR1 MNHEY, CDR2 SVGEGT. This record belongs to a study of vaccination and CD4 T cells after COVID-19. Study-wide background: Between diagnosis and the drawing of post-COVID samples lay a median around 100 days (range 35 to 161). Study results and limitations: Median roughly 90% of reactive clones detected in convalescent patients emerged only post-vaccination.

The sample's treatment: roughly ten-day PBMC culture with coronavirus spike peptide pools or control peptides (ViraFEST assay). The assay that was used to sequence DNA from cultured CD4+ T cells was the Oncomine TCR Beta short-read assay. From the PCR reads, TCRdb called clonotypes with MiXCR, one entry per CDR3 protein. Here the sample spans 8,500 to 11,000 distinct CDR3 sequences, roughly two thirds being singletons. Sequenced sample: CD4+ T cells from blood, cultured in vitro. V and J are TRBV6-2 or TRBV6-3 and TRBJ1-1, with TRBD1 as a possible D gene (5 bases). This clonotype was obtained from a human donor who had recovered from COVID-19. CDR3 protein: CASSQEPPGYTEAFF. Here the CDR3 DNA reads TGTGCCAGCAGCCAGGAGCCTCCAGGGTACACTGAAGCTTTCTTT.